This T cell receptor (beta chain) was retrieved from a study of blood T cell repertoires in COVID-19 (dated by TCRdb to 2020 to 2021). As for the study more broadly: The collaborator samples originated in the United States, Italy and Spain and spanned the acute and convalescent phases of COVID-19. The prospective study material was composed of cDNA or gDNA derived from T cells, B-cell-depleted T cells, or PBMCs. Subjects who had been exposed to COVID-19, were actively infected with it, or had recovered from it provided the deeply sampled blood TCRbeta repertoires that made up the dataset. The repertoires were released in a freely available public database intended as a resource for research on the immune response to SARS-CoV-2. Samples came from the ongoing ImmuneRACE study (first 160 participants) plus 1,254 subjects from 6 global collaborators. The sample metadata nearly always contained a de-identified subject ID, COVID-19 status, age in years and sex. Where available, HLA class I and class II types were obtained from metadata supplied by the sample provider rather than from assay-based typing.

Collaborating institutions collected whole blood in K2EDTA tubes following their own protocols. Collaborator samples were shipped for TCRbeta analysis as frozen whole blood, isolated PBMCs, or DNA extracted from either sample type. Details on this clone: It lacks a known antigen. The input lacks base qualities; no much larger clone sits a single base away.

General findings and caveats noted by the study authors: The quantity of clinical and demographic metadata differed by source and by participant and was supplied without curation.

Based on the germline V gene, the CDR1 and CDR2 sequences are MGHRA and YSYEKL. Trimming removed 1 base from V and 7 bases from J, leaving 17 bases between the germline ends. From cysteine to phenylalanine, the CDR3 is 16 amino acids long. The entry retains the CDR3 DNA only, 48 bases that are in frame from base 1. TCRbeta CDR3 regions were amplified from genomic DNA by means of the immunoSEQ Assay, a bias-controlled multiplex PCR. As for the original processing: Within the assay, amplification of reference gene primers was used to estimate how many nucleated cells each sample contained. To quantify the absolute abundance of each unique TCRbeta CDR3 rearrangement, sequence reads were collapsed and filtered. For each sample, productive Simpson clonality was calculated as the square root of Simpson's diversity index across productive rearrangements. TCRdb's version of the immuneACCESS table is confined to in-frame rearrangements and falls short of the full clone set. An unresolved V gene accounts for under half of the shortfall where checked; the remainder is of unknown origin. The V and J calls and clone size are taken from that table; D and trimming were inferred from the DNA. The table for this sample lists about 73,000 clones; about 91% of them were counted only once. The ten largest clones capture approximately 10% of the sample.

Sequenced sample: peripheral blood. Rearrangement joined TRBV4-1 to TRBJ1-5; no D gene call is confident. This TCR came from an elderly man with acute or convalescent COVID-19. The sequence in DNA is TGCGCCAGCAGCCAAGTTCAGCGGGCAGCGTCCCAGCCCCAGCATTTT. Translated, this gives CASSQVQRAASQPQHF.